These 27 T cell receptor beta chains share one sample of origin, sequenced in a study of blood T cell repertoires in COVID-19. The protocol was immunoSEQ multiplex PCR, while the TCRdb copy is restricted to in-frame clones and leaves out a portion. The sample consists of under 200,000 clones, 70% to 80% of them appearing once. Sequenced sample: peripheral blood. The receptors come from a man in his 60s with acute or convalescent COVID-19.

The V and J genes are TRBV7-2 and TRBJ1-3; D is unresolved. The CDR3 has 17 amino acids. V lost 3 bases, J lost 0 bases, and 15 bases lay in between. Germline V gives CDR1 SGHTA, CDR2 FQGNSA. CDR3 residues: CASSFGSLRSSGNTIYF. The CDR3 nucleotides are TGTGCCAGCAGCTTTGGTTCGCTCAGAAGCTCTGGAAACACCATATATTTT.

The rearrangement links TRBV6-5 to TRBJ2-5; 10 bases are shared with TRBD1. Trimming took 2 bases from V and 2 from J; bases not matched to a gene: 2. This CDR3 comprises 15 residues. Germline V gene lookup returns CDR1 MNHEY and CDR2 SVGAGI. The CDR3 DNA sequence: TGTGCCAGCAGTTACGACAGGGGGCGGCAAGAGACCCAGTACTTC. It encodes CASSYDRGRQETQYF.

J is TRBJ1-1 and V is TRBV7-3; D is uncertain. CDR1 is SGHTA, CDR2 FQGTGA, per germline. The CDR3 runs 14 residues. V was pared by 5 bases and J by 6 bases, with 16 bases between. In DNA form, the CDR3 reads TGTGCCAGCAGCCCTACGAGTGAGGGTGCTGAAGCTTTCTTT. It translates to CASSPTSEGAEAFF.

The CDR3 is CASSATGWGEQFF. CDR3 sequence (DNA): TGTGCCAGCAGTGCGACAGGGTGGGGTGAGCAGTTCTTC. The chain links TRBV25-1 to TRBJ2-1; 7 bases align to TRBD1. Losses at the gene ends were 4 bases for V and 9 bases for J; bases not matched to a gene: 6. The V gene's germline CDR1 is MGHDK and CDR2 SYGVNS. The CDR3 is made up of 13 amino acids.

This clone was seen only a few times. The chain combines TRBV4-1 with TRBJ1-4; D call uncertain. This CDR3 has 18 residues. V was cut by 0 bases and J by 8 bases, with 22 bases left in between. Germline CDR1 reads MGHRA; CDR2 reads YSYEKL. Here the CDR3 DNA reads TGCGCCAGCAGCCAAGATCCCCCTTTGGGCGGGGATGGGGAAAAACTGTTTTTT. Translation: CASSQDPPLGGDGEKLFF.

CDR3 protein: CATSKPTGGYYNEQFF. The CDR3 DNA reads as TGTGCCACCAGCAAACCGACGGGGGGCTACTACAATGAGCAGTTCTTC. This chain connects TRBV15 to TRBJ2-1, with a weak D call TRBD2 (7 bases). The CDR3 has 16 residues. Per the germline V gene, CDR1 is LNHNV and CDR2 is YYDKDF (reference sequence). Trimming pared 4 bases from V and 3 bases from J, leaving 16 bases between.

V is TRBV5-4 and J is TRBJ1-2; no firm D call. The CDR3 consists of 16 residues. Trimming stripped 2 bases from V and 10 bases from J, with 24 bases between. In germline, CDR1 is SGHNT, CDR2 YYREEE (reference sequence). The CDR3 loop reads CASSLVTGRGGLDYTF. The CDR3 bases are TGTGCCAGCAGCTTAGTAACCGGCCGAGGCGGCCTGGACTACACCTTC.

This chain joins TRBV5-6 and TRBJ2-1; TRBD1 agrees at 8 bases. The CDR3 extends over 17 amino acids. Germline V gives CDR1 SGHDT, CDR2 YYEEEE. Germline trimming cut 2 bases from V and 7 bases from J; bases unmatched to any gene: 14. In DNA form, the CDR3 reads TGTGCCAGCAGCTTTTTAAAAAGGACAGGGAATCAAAATGAGCAGTTCTTC. Its protein product is CASSFLKRTGNQNEQFF.

The genes are TRBV6-2 or TRBV6-3 and TRBJ2-1, with a tentative D call TRBD1 (6 bases). Trimming removed 4 bases from V and 7 bases from J, with 14 bases in between. This CDR3 spans 14 amino acids. Germline CDR1 MNHEY, CDR2 SVGEGT. The DNA for the CDR3 is TGTGCCAGCAGTTGGGGGCTTTTCGCGAATGAGCAGTTCTTC. As protein: CASSWGLFANEQFF.

This chain connects TRBV7-3 to TRBJ1-1; D gene unclear. CDR1 SGHTA and CDR2 FQGTGA come from the germline V gene. The V end lost 8 bases, the J end lost 1 base, and 11 bases lay between the germline ends. This CDR3 region has 13 residues. CDR3 nucleotides: TGTGCCAGCGGTTTTCAGTCGAACACTGAAGCTTTCTTT. Its protein product is CASGFQSNTEAFF. The whole variable domain, remainder taken from reference TRBV7-3 and TRBJ1-1, is GAGVSQTPSNKVTEKGKYVELRCDPISGHTALYWYRQSLGQGPEFLIYFQGTGAADDSGLPNDRFFAVRPEGSVSTLKIQRTERGDSAVYLCASGFQSNTEAFFGQGTRLTVV.

The chain joins TRBV30 to TRBJ1-6; D perhaps matches TRBD1 (5 bases). Germline V CDR1 and CDR2: GTSNPN, SVGIG (reference sequence). Trimming removed 0 bases from V and 10 bases from J, with 19 bases in between. The CDR3 length is 16 residues. CDR3 protein: CAWSVPPGPQGSPLHF. In DNA, the CDR3 is TGTGCCTGGAGTGTACCTCCAGGGCCACAAGGGTCACCCCTCCACTTT.

This clone has more than one count but fewer than ten. CDR3 nucleotide sequence: TGTGCCAGCAGTTACAAACAGGGAACCCTACTAGACGAGCAGTACTTC. It is translated as CASSYKQGTLLDEQYF. This rearrangement joins TRBV6-2 or TRBV6-3 to TRBJ2-7; D perhaps matches TRBD1 (6 bases). This CDR3 region has 16 residues. CDR1 is MNHEY, CDR2 SVGEGT, per germline. V was trimmed by 2 bases and J by 5 bases, leaving 19 bases between them.

This clone was seen only once. This sequence joins TRBV9 and TRBJ1-6; TRBD1 is a possible D gene (5 bases). V lost 7 bases to trimming and J lost 10 bases, with 21 bases between them. Germline CDR1 is SGDLS and CDR2 is YYNGEE. The CDR3 runs 15 residues. The CDR3 loop reads CASQAPGPGESPLHF. In nucleotides, the CDR3 is TGTGCCAGCCAGGCCCCTGGGCCGGGGGAATCACCCCTCCACTTT.

This chain joins TRBV27 and TRBJ2-2, with TRBD2 as a possible D gene (5 bases). Germline loops: CDR1 MNHEY, CDR2 SMNVEV (reference sequence). The ends were cut back, 5 bases at V and 1 base at J, with 8 bases in the middle. This CDR3 comprises 14 residues. The CDR3: CASSPGLNTGELFF. CDR3 DNA sequence: TGTGCCAGCAGTCCCGGACTGAACACCGGGGAGCTGTTTTTT.

The V and J genes are TRBV5-1 and TRBJ2-7; 9 positions agree with TRBD1. V dropped 4 bases and J dropped 2; count of bases not matched to a gene: 4. CDR3 length equals 14 residues. The V gene's germline CDR1 is SGHRS and CDR2 YFSETQ. CDR3 sequence reads: CASSGGQGTYEQYF. Here the CDR3 DNA reads TGCGCCAGCAGCGGGGGACAGGGAACCTACGAGCAGTACTTC.

The V gene is TRBV9, the J gene TRBJ2-3; D is unclear. This CDR3 region has 14 residues. CDR1 is SGDLS, CDR2 YYNGEE, per germline. V lost 0 bases to trimming and J lost 0 bases, with 5 bases between them. This CDR3 reads CASSVGASTDTQYF. As DNA, the CDR3 is TGTGCCAGCAGCGTAGGAGCTAGCACAGATACGCAGTATTTT.

To note about this clone: Other DNA sequences in this sample translate to the same CDR3. The chain joins TRBV3-1 (or the pseudogene TRBV3-2) to TRBJ1-2; D call uncertain. The CDR3 length is 13 residues. Deletions cut 3 bases from V and 2 bases from J, with 7 bases between. The germline CDR1 and CDR2 sequences are LGHDT and YNNKEL (reference sequence). CDR3 in amino acids: CASSQAGNYGYTF. The CDR3 nucleotides read TGTGCCAGCAGCCAGGCGGGGAACTATGGCTACACCTTC.

J is TRBJ1-2 and V is TRBV7-2; D might be TRBD1 (6 bases). Looked up from germline, CDR1 is SGHTA and CDR2 is FQGNSA. The V end was cut by 3 bases, the J end by 2 bases, with 25 bases between. This CDR3 is 19 amino acids long. The CDR3 protein is CASSFGIPGYRAQNYGYTF. CDR3 sequence (DNA): TGTGCCAGCAGCTTTGGTATTCCCGGGTACAGGGCACAAAACTATGGCTACACCTTC.

This clone was seen many times. J is TRBJ2-5 and V is TRBV11-2, with 11 positions matching TRBD2. The CDR3 is 16 residues long. The junction had 8 bases not matched to a gene; V was cut back by 5 bases and J by 3 bases. Looked up from germline, CDR1 is SGHAT and CDR2 is FQNNGV. CDR3 sequence reads: CASSPGSGGAEETQYF. The DNA of the CDR3 is TGTGCCAGCAGCCCGGGTAGCGGGGGGGCCGAAGAGACCCAGTACTTC.

The chain carries TRBV19 and TRBJ1-2, with 10 bases identical to TRBD1. Losses at the gene ends were 6 bases for V and 3 bases for J; bases not matched to a gene: 4. The CDR3 is 14 residues long. The germline V gene encodes CDR1 LNHDA and CDR2 SQIVND (reference sequence). The CDR3 protein is CASRGTGVYYGYTF. DNA for the CDR3: TGTGCCAGTAGAGGGACAGGGGTCTACTATGGCTACACCTTC.

The table lists this clone with a few counts. The rearrangement uses TRBV5-1 and TRBJ2-7, with TRBD1 matching over 8 bases. In germline, CDR1 is SGHRS, CDR2 YFSETQ. This CDR3 spans 15 amino acids. J lost 5 bases, V lost 1 base, and 8 bases had no gene match. The DNA for the CDR3 is TGCGCCAGCAGCTTGTTCGGAGACAGGGGCCACGAGCAGTACTTC. Amino acids: CASSLFGDRGHEQYF.

The J gene is TRBJ1-3, the V gene TRBV7-8; maybe TRBD1 (6 bases). Per the germline V gene, CDR1 is SGHVS and CDR2 is FQNEAQ. The length of the CDR3 is 13 residues. The V gene lost 5 bases and the J gene lost 7 bases, with 12 bases spanning the gap. In nucleotides, the CDR3 is TGTGCCAGCAGCGGAACAGGGAGTAACACCATATATTTT. Its translation: CASSGTGSNTIYF.

This sequence joins TRBV7-9 and TRBJ1-4; no reliable D call. Germline V gene data show CDR1 as SEHNR and CDR2 as FQNEAQ (reference sequence). Trimming cost V 1 base and J 10 bases, with 7 bases left between them. The CDR3 consists of 12 residues. This CDR3 is CASSLDRGKLFF. In DNA, the CDR3 is TGTGCCAGCAGCTTAGATCGGGGAAAACTGTTTTTT.

This sequence joins TRBV3-1 (or the pseudogene TRBV3-2) and TRBJ1-6; TRBD1 aligns across 7 bases. With V trimmed by 4 bases and J by 8 bases, 8 bases remained unmatched. CDR1 is LGHDT, CDR2 YNNKEL, per germline (reference sequence). The CDR3 is 15 residues long. The CDR3 is CASSLDTQGDSPLHF. DNA for the CDR3: TGTGCCAGCAGCCTCGACACCCAGGGGGATTCACCCCTCCACTTT.

The V call is TRBV12-5, the J call TRBJ1-5; D might be TRBD1 (5 bases). V lost 0 bases to trimming and J lost 0 bases, with 15 bases between them. The CDR3 has 18 amino acids. Germline CDR1 LGHNT, CDR2 FRNRAP. The CDR3 is CASGLVDSARDSNQPQHF. CDR3 nucleotides: TGTGCTAGTGGTTTGGTAGATTCCGCCAGGGATAGCAATCAGCCCCAGCATTTT.

This sequence joins TRBV19 and TRBJ2-3; 8 bases align to TRBD2. The CDR3 has 14 amino acids. V lost 6 bases to trimming and J lost 4 bases; unmatched junction nucleotides: 6. Germline-derived CDR1 and CDR2 are LNHDA and SQIVND (reference sequence). In nucleotides, the CDR3 is TGTGCCAGTAGCCCCGGGGGGGCCCCAGATACGCAGTATTTT. Its protein product is CASSPGGAPDTQYF.

The V call is TRBV12-3 or TRBV12-4, the J call TRBJ2-4; D perhaps matches TRBD2 (6 bases). Trimming cost V 11 bases and J 0 bases, with 11 bases left between them. The CDR3 is 13 amino acids. For the CDR3, the DNA is TGTGCCTCCTCGGGGGAAGCCAAAAACATTCAGTACTTC. Residues: CASSGEAKNIQYF.